This TCR beta chain was recorded in a study of blood T cell repertoires in COVID-19. Looking at the study overall: From the United States, Italy and Spain came samples of acute and convalescent COVID-19. Sample material is recorded as cDNA or gDNA derived from T cells, B-cell-depleted T cells, or PBMCs.

The authors' processing: Researchers report that nucleated cell counts were estimated from reference gene primer amplification. The data were produced by immunoSEQ multiplex PCR, yet TCRdb's version contains in-frame clones alone and is incomplete. Clonal size and the V and J genes are those of that table, whereas D and trimming came from the DNA. The sample consists of about 120,000 clones, approximately 83% of them appearing once. The CDR3 contains 14 residues. The V gene's germline CDR1 is KGHSH and CDR2 LQKENI. J gave up 0 bases and V 6 bases, and 5 bases lay outside the gene matches. Sequenced sample: peripheral blood. This TCR came from a man older than 75 with active or convalescent COVID-19. This chain uses TRBV18 with TRBJ2-7; 7 nucleotides agree with TRBD1. The CDR3 DNA is TGTGCCAGCTCCGCCGGGACAGTCTCCTACGAGCAGTACTTC. Encoded protein: CASSAGTVSYEQYF.